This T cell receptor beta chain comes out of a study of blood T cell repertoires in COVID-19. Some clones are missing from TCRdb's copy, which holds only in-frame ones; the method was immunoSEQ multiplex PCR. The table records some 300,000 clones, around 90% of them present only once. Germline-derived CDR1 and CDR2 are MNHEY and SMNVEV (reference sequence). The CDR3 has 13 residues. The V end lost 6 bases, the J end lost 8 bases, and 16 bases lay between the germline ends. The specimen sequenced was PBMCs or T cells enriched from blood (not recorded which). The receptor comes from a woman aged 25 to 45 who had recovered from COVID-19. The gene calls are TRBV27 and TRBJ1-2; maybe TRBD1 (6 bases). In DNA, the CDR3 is TGTGCCAGCAGAGAGACAGGCGATGGGGGCTACACCTTC. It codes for CASRETGDGGYTF.